This TCR beta chain was captured in a study of T-cell reconstitution after alpha-beta-depleted transplantation in children. This clonotype appeared once. V lost 4 bases to trimming and J lost 2 bases, with 9 bases between them. The CDR3 covers 14 residues. The V gene's germline CDR1 is DFQATT and CDR2 SNEGSKA (reference sequence). It was with unique molecular identifiers that the TCRbeta library was prepared. MiXCR was run by TCRdb on the PCR reads, yielding one entry per CDR3 protein. The data hold about 400,000 distinct CDR3 sequences, with 20% observed a single time. The chain links TRBV20-1 to TRBJ2-6, with no clear D. This clonotype originated in a human donor who donated a stem cell graft to a child with acute myeloid leukemia. Sequenced here: PBMCs from the stem cell graft donor, sampled from the stem cell graft. The CDR3 nucleotides read TGCAGTGCTACCTCTGCGGCTGGGGCCAACGTCCTGACTTTC. It encodes CSATSAAGANVLTF.